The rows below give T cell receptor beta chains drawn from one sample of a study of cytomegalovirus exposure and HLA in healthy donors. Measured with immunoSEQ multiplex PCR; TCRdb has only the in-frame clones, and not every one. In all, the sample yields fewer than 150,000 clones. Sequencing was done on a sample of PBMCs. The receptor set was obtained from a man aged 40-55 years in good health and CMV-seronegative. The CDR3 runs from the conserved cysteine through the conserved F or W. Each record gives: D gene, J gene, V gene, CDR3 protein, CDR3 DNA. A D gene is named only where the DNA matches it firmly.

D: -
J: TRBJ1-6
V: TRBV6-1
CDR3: CASKERSSYNSPLHF
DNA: TGTGCCAGCAAGGAAAGGAGCTCCTATAATTCACCCCTCCACTTT

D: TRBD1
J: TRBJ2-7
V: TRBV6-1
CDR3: CASSEQGTGYSYEQYF
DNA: TGTGCCAGCAGTGAACAAGGGACAGGGTACTCCTACGAGCAGTACTTC

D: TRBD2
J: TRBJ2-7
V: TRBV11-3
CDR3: CASSLVHGGASSEQYF
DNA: TGTGCCAGCAGCTTGGTCCACGGGGGGGCGAGTAGTGAGCAGTACTTC

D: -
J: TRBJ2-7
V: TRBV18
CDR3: CASSPVTGGVGAVQLYF
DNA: TGTGCCAGCTCACCAGTAACGGGGGGCGTTGGTGCGGTCCAGTTGTACTTC

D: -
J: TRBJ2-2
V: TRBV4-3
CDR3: CASSQDVAGAMGGELFF
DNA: TGCGCCAGCAGCCAAGATGTCGCGGGGGCCATGGGCGGGGAGCTGTTTTTT

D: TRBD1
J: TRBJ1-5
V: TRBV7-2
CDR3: CASSLALGTVNQPQHF
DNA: TGTGCCAGCAGCTTAGCCCTCGGGACAGTCAATCAGCCCCAGCATTTT

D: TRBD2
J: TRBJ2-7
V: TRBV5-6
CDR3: CASSPAGGHEQYF
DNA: TGTGCCAGCAGCCCCGCGGGGGGCCACGAGCAGTACTTC

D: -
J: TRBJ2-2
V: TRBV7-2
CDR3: CASSSLRPRDWHTGELFF
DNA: TGTGCCAGCAGCTCACTGCGGCCGCGGGATTGGCACACCGGGGAGCTGTTTTTT

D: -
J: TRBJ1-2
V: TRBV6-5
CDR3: CASSYSQGGYTF
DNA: TGTGCCAGCAGTTACTCACAGGGCGGCTACACCTTC

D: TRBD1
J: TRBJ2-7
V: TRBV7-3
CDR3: CASSLDRGYEQYF
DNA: TGTGCCAGCAGCTTAGACAGGGGCTACGAGCAGTACTTC

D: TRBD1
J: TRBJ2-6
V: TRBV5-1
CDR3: CASSLGDRQGAWEGSGANVLTF
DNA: TGCGCCAGCAGCTTGGGGGATCGACAGGGGGCATGGGAGGGATCTGGGGCCAACGTCCTGACTTTC

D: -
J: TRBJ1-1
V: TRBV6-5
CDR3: CASRQTRNTEAFF
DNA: TGTGCCAGCAGGCAAACAAGGAACACTGAAGCTTTCTTT

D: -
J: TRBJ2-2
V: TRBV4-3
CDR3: CASSQVRDGELFF
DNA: TGCGCCAGCAGCCAAGTGCGGGACGGGGAGCTGTTTTTT

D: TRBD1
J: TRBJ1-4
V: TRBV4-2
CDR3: CASSQGGQPYTNEKLFF
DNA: TGTGCCAGCAGCCAAGGGGGACAGCCGTACACTAATGAAAAACTGTTTTTT

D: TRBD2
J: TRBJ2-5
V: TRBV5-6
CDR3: CASSLAPAGGRETQYF
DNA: TGTGCCAGCAGCCTGGCACCAGCGGGGGGCCGGGAGACCCAGTACTTC

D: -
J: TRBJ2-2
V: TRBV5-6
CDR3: CASSSGQLNTGELFF
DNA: TGTGCCAGCAGTAGTGGGCAGCTGAACACCGGGGAGCTGTTTTTT

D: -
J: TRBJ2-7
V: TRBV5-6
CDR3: CASSLGDKYEQYF
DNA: TGTGCCAGCAGCTTGGGGGACAAGTACGAGCAGTACTTC

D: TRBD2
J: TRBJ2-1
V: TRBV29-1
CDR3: CSVPSGLGIEQFF
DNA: TGCAGCGTTCCCAGTGGACTAGGGATTGAGCAGTTCTTC

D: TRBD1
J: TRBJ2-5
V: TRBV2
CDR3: CASWRDRGQTQYF
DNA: TGTGCCAGCTGGCGGGACAGGGGACAGACCCAGTACTTC

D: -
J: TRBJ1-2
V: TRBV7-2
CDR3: CASSLVQGRGYTF
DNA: TGTGCCAGCAGCTTAGTACAGGGTCGGGGCTACACCTTC

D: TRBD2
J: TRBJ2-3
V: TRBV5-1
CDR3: CASGSGGEPVGTQYF
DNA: TGCGCCAGCGGAAGCGGGGGGGAGCCGGTGGGTACGCAGTATTTT

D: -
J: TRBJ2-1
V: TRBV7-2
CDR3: CASSLASMAYNEQFF
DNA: TGTGCCAGCAGCTTAGCTAGTATGGCCTACAATGAGCAGTTCTTC

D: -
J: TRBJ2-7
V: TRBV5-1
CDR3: CASSLELAGSEQYF
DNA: TGCGCCAGCAGCTTGGAACTAGCAGGGAGCGAGCAGTACTTC

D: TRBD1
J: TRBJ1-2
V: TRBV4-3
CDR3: CASSQDPGQGSYGYTF
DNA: TGCGCCAGCAGCCAAGATCCGGGACAGGGGAGCTATGGCTACACCTTC

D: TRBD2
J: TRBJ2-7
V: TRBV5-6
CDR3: CASSAPRVSGGAGEQYF
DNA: TGTGCCAGCAGCGCGCCTCGGGTCAGCGGGGGGGCGGGCGAGCAGTACTTC

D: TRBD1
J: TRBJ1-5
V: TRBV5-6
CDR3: CASSLGQGDQPQHF
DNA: TGTGCCAGCAGCTTGGGGCAGGGGGATCAGCCCCAGCATTTT

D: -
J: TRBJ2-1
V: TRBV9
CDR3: CASSGRGPNNEQFF
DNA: TGTGCCAGCAGCGGTAGAGGTCCGAACAATGAGCAGTTCTTC

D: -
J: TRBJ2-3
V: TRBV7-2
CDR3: CASSSPSTDTQYF
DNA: TGTGCCAGCAGCTCCCCGTCGACAGATACGCAGTATTTT

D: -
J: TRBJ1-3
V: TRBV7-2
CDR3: CASSPSGGPGGGNTIYF
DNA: TGTGCCAGCAGCCCTTCGGGGGGCCCTGGGGGTGGAAACACCATATATTTT

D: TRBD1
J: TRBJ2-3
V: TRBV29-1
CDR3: CSTGTGASTDTQYF
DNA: TGCAGCACGGGGACAGGGGCAAGCACAGATACGCAGTATTTT

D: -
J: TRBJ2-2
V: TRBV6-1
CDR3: CASSDGGRGTGELFF
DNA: TGTGCCAGCAGTGATGGGGGGAGGGGGACCGGGGAGCTGTTTTTT

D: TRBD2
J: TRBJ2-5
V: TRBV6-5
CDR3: CASSLGLAGSETQYF
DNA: TGTGCCAGCAGCCTGGGACTAGCGGGGTCGGAGACCCAGTACTTC

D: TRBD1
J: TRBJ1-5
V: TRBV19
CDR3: CASNADRWSNQPQHF
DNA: TGTGCCAGTAACGCGGACAGGTGGAGCAATCAGCCCCAGCATTTT

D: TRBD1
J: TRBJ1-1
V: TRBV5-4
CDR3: CASSLQGRRDSEAFF
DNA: TGTGCCAGCAGCTTACAGGGGCGCCGGGATTCTGAAGCTTTCTTT

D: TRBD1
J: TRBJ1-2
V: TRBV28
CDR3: CASSPRDRRSYGYTF
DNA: TGTGCCAGCAGCCCCCGGGACAGGAGGTCCTATGGCTACACCTTC

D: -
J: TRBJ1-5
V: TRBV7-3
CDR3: CASSPTSHRARSNQPQHF
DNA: TGTGCCAGCAGCCCTACCTCCCACAGGGCGCGGAGCAATCAGCCCCAGCATTTT